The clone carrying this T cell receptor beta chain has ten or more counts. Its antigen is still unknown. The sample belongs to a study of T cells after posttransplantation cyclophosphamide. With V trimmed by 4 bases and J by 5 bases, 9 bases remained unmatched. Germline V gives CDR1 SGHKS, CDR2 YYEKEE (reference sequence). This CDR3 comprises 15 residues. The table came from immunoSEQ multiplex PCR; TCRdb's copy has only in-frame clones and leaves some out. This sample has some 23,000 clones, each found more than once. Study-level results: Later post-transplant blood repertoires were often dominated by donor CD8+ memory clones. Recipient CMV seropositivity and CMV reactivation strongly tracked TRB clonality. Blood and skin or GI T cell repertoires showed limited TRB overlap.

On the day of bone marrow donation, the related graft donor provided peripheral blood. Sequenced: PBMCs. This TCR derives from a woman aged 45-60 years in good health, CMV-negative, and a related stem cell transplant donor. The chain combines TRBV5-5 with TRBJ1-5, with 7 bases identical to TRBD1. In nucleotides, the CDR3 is TGTGCCAGCAGCATGACAGGGAACGGGGATCAGCCCCAGCATTTT. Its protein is CASSMTGNGDQPQHF.